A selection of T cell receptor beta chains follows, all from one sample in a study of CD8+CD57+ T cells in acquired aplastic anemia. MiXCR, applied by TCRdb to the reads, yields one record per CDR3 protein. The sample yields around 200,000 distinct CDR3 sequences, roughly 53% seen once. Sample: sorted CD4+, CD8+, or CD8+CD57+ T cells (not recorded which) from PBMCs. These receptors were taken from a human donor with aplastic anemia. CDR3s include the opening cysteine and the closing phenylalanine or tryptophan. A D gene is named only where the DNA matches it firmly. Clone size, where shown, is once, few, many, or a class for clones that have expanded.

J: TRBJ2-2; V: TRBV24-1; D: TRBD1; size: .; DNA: TGTGCCACCAGTGCCGTTGACAGGGTGGTTGGCACCGGGGAGCTGTTTTTT; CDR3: CATSAVDRVVGTGELFF
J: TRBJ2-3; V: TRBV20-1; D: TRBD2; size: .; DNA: TGCAGTGCTAGGGAAGCGGGAGTCAGGACAGATATGCAGTATTTT; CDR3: CSAREAGVRTDMQYF
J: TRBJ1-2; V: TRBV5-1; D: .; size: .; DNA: TGCGCCAGCAGCAACACCCTTGGCTACACCTTC; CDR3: CASSNTLGYTF
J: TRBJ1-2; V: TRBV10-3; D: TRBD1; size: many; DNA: TGTGCCATCAACCACGGGACAGGGCTGAACTATGGCTACACCTTC; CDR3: CAINHGTGLNYGYTF
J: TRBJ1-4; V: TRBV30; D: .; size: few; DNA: TGTGCCTGGAGCCCCCCGGGCAAAGGTATGGCAAGCCCTGACAATGAAAAACTGTTTTTT; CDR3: CAWSPPGKGMASPDNEKLFF
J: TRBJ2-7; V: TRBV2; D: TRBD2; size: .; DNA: TGTGCCAGCAGGCTAGCGGGAGGCTACGAGCAGTACTTC; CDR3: CASRLAGGYEQYF
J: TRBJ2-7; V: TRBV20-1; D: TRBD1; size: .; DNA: TGCAGTGCTAGAAGAGGGGGCTACAGCTCCTACGAGCAGTACTTC; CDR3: CSARRGGYSSYEQYF
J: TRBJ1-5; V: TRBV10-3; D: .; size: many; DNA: TGTGCCATCAGTGAGTCAAGGGGGAATCAGCCCCAGCATTTT; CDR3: CAISESRGNQPQHF
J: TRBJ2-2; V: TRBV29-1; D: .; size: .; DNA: TGCAGCGTGGCGACAGCATCGAACACCGGGGAGCTGTTTTTT; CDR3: CSVATASNTGELFF
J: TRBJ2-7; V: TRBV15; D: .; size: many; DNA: TGTGCCACCAGCAGAGATCGTTCAAACTCCCCGATAGGGTACGAGCAGTACTTC; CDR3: CATSRDRSNSPIGYEQYF
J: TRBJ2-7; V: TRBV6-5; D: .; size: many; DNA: TGTGCCAGCAGTCCCCAGGGGGGTTTAAGCTGGCAGTACTTC; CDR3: CASSPQGGLSWQYF
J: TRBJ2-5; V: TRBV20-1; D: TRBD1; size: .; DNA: TGCAGTGCGTCAGGGGGCGCAGGCGGGGAGACCCAGTACTTC; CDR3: CSASGGAGGETQYF
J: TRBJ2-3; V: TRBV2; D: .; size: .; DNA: TGTGCCAGCAGGGACAGTCAGTCAGATACGCAGTATTTT; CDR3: CASRDSQSDTQYF
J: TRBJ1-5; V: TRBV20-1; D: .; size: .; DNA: TGCAGTGCCAAAGTAGGGGTAGGGCCCCAGCATTTT; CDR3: CSAKVGVGPQHF
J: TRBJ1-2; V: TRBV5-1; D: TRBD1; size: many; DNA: TGCGCCAGCGGGACAGCGGGGGGCTATGGCTACACCTTC; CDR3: CASGTAGGYGYTF
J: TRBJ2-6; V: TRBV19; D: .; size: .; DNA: TGTGCCAGTAGTATAGTTTATCAAAGCTCGGGGGCCAACGTCCTGACTTTC; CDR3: CASSIVYQSSGANVLTF
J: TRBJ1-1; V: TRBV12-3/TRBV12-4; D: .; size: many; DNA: TGTGCCAGCAGTTTACGGGTCAGCATGAACACTGAAGCTTTCTTT; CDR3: CASSLRVSMNTEAFF
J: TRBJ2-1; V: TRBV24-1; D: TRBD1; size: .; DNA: TGTGCCACCAGTGATTCAGGGGGTTGGTACAATGAGCAGTTCTTC; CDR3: CATSDSGGWYNEQFF
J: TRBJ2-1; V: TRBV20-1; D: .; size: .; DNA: TGCAGTGCAGCACCGTGGGGGGCTAATGAGCAGTTCTTC; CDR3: CSAAPWGANEQFF
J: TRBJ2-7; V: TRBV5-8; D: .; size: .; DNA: TGTGCCAGCAGCTTGTACGGGGTATCCTACGAGCAGTACTTC; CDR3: CASSLYGVSYEQYF
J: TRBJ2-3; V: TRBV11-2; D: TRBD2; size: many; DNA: TGTGCCAGCAGCTCTACAGCGGGGGCGGGCACAGATACGCAGTATTTT; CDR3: CASSSTAGAGTDTQYF
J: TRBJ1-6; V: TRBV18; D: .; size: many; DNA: TGTGCCAGCTCACCCGAAGGTCGTTCACCCCTCCACTTT; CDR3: CASSPEGRSPLHF
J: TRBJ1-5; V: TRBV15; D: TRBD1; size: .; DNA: TGTGCCACCAGCAGAGAGGGGCAGGGGGGGGGGCCCCAGCATTTT; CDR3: CATSREGQGGGPQHF
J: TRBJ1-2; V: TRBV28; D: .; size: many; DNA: TGTGTATCGGGGGGGTTTCTTGGCTACACCTTC; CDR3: CVSGGFLGYTF
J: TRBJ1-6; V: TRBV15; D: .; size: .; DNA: TGTGCCACCAGCAGAGATATGGCCGGGAACTCACCCCTCCACTTT; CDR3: CATSRDMAGNSPLHF
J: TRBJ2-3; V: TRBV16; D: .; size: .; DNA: TGTGCCAGCAGCCCCCCAAGGGACACAGATACGCAGTATTTT; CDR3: CASSPPRDTDTQYF
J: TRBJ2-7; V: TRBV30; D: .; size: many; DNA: TGTGCCCTAGGGAGTTACGAGCAGTACTTC; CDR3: CALGSYEQYF
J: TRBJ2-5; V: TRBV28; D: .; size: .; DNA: TGTGCCAGCACCCAAAGTCTTTTGACCCAGTACTTC; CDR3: CASTQSLLTQYF
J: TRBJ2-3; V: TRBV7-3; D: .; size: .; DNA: TGTGCCAGCAGCTTATTGGGAGGCGGCACAGATACGCAGTATTTT; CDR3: CASSLLGGGTDTQYF
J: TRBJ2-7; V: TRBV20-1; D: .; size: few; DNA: TGCAGTGCACTCCAGGGGTCCTACGAGCAGTACTTC; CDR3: CSALQGSYEQYF
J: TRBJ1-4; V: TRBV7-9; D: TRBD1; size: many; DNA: TGTGCCAGCAGCTTCAGGGGGAGCCTGTTTTTT; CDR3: CASSFRGSLFF
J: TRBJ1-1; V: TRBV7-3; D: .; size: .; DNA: TGTGCCAGCAGCTTACCCGGGAATGATGAAGCTTTCTTT; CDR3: CASSLPGNDEAFF
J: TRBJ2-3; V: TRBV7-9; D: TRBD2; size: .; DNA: TGTGCCAGCAGCTTAGAGCGGGGCGGGATAGATACGCAGTATTTT; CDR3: CASSLERGGIDTQYF
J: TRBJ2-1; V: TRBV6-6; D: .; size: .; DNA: TGTGCCAGCAGTTACCGCGGGCAGGGGGGTGGCAATGAGCAGTTCTTC; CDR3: CASSYRGQGGGNEQFF
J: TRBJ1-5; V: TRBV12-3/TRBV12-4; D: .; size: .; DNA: TGTGCCAGCAGTTTCGGGATAGGAGATAGCAATCAGCCCCAGCATTTT; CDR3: CASSFGIGDSNQPQHF
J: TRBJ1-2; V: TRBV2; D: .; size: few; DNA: TGTGCCAGCAGATCAGGCTCTGGAAACACCTTC; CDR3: CASRSGSGNTF
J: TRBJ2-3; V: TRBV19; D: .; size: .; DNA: TGTGCCAGTAGTATAACGGCGCGGTCAGATACGCAGTATTTT; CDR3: CASSITARSDTQYF
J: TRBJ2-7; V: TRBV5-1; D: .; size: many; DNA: TGCGCCAGCAGCTTGGTCGTAGCCTACGAGCAGTACTTC; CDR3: CASSLVVAYEQYF
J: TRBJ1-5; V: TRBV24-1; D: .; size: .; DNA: TGTGCCACCAGTCAGGGTGATCAGCCCCAGCATTTT; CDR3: CATSQGDQPQHF
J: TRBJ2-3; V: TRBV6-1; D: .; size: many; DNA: TGTGCCAGCAACGACCCCGGGGCGCAGTATTTT; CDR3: CASNDPGAQYF
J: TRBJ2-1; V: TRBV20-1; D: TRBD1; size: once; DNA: TGCAGTGCTAGCCCGACAGGGGGAAGCTCCTACAATGAGCAGTTCTTC; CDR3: CSASPTGGSSYNEQFF
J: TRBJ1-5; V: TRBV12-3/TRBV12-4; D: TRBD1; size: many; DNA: TGTGCCAGCAGTTCCGCGGACAGGGGACCCTATAGCAATCAGCCCCAGCATTTT; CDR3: CASSSADRGPYSNQPQHF
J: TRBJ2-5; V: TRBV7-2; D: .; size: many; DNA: TGTGCCAGCAGCCTGGGGTATCAGTACCAAGAGACCCAGTACTTC; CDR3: CASSLGYQYQETQYF